Below, 8 T cell receptor beta chains from the same sample are listed, as sequenced in a study of T cells expressing NK-cell markers. TCRdb re-called the 5' RACE reads and gives one entry per CDR3 protein, without DNA. The sample data list about 170,000 distinct CDR3 sequences. Sequencing was done on a sample of blood T cells: a sorted CD56 or NKG2C T cell subset, CD4+ or CD8+ T cells, or bulk PBMC T cells (not recorded which). Every receptor here comes from a man aged 18 to 69 in good health.

J is TRBJ1-4 and V is TRBV20-1. This CDR3 spans 15 amino acids. Germline CDR1 and CDR2: DFQATT and SNEGSKA (reference sequence). The CDR3: CSARDRTSFGEKLFF.

J is TRBJ2-5 and V is TRBV5-1; TCRdb's D call, TRBD1, is unchecked because there is no DNA. The CDR3 covers 15 residues. Germline assignment: CDR1 SGHRS and CDR2 YFSETQ. CDR3: CASRRQGHSQETQYF.

The chain uses TRBV20-1 and TRBJ1-5; TCRdb names TRBD1, which stays unverified in the absence of DNA. Germline lookup yields CDR1 DFQATT and CDR2 SNEGSKA (reference sequence). The CDR3 contains 13 residues. CDR3: CSARGQGAQPQHF.

This chain joins TRBV7-8 and TRBJ2-7. CDR3 length: 12 amino acids. Germline CDR1 and CDR2: SGHVS and FQNEAQ. The CDR3 region is CASSRDGYEQYF.

J is TRBJ1-1 and V is TRBV7-9; TCRdb names TRBD1, which stays unverified in the absence of DNA. The CDR3 covers 14 residues. CDR1 and CDR2 from the germline V gene are SEHNR and FQNEAQ (reference sequence). The chain's CDR3 is CAILPAYRSAEAFF.

V gene TRBV15 combines with J gene TRBJ2-5. The length of the CDR3 is 11 residues. Germline V gene data show CDR1 as LNHNV and CDR2 as YYDKDF (reference sequence). The CDR3 here is CATSSPQTQYF.

The chain combines TRBV6-2 or TRBV6-3 with TRBJ2-4; TCRdb's D call, TRBD1, is unchecked because there is no DNA. The germline gives CDR1 MNHEY, CDR2 SVGEGT. CDR3 length: 14 amino acids. The chain's CDR3 is CARVTGGKVNIQYF.

This chain joins TRBV7-8 and TRBJ2-3; TCRdb designates TRBD2, a call that cannot be tested without DNA. Per germline, CDR1 SGHVS and CDR2 FQNEAQ. The CDR3 loop spans 14 amino acids. The CDR3 loop is CASSRSGGANTQYF. Drawing the rest from reference TRBV7-8 and TRBJ2-3, the complete variable domain is GAGVSQSPRYKVAKRGQDVALRCDPISGHVSLFWYQQALGQGPEFLTYFQNEAQLDKSGLPSDRFFAERPEGSVSTLKIQRTQQEDSAVYLCASSRSGGANTQYFGPGTRLTVL.